This T cell receptor (beta chain) stems from a study of response to subunit inactivated influenza vaccine. The CDR3 runs to 13 residues. From germline, CDR1 is DFQATT and CDR2 SNEGSKA (reference sequence). Points on this clonotype: The junction departs from the called germline gene at one end, perhaps through a read error.

TCRdb analysed the RT-PCR reads with MiXCR anew, one entry per CDR3 protein. In the table there are about 540,000 distinct CDR3 sequences, around 25% of which are singletons. The sample also formed part of further work on T cells expressing NK-cell markers. This second report adds: Scientists made TCR beta cDNA using 5'RACE template switching with UMIs.

Here the sequenced sample was CD4+ T cells sorted from PBMCs, taken roughly 13 days after vaccination. V is TRBV20-1 and J is TRBJ1-1; D gene uncertain. The clonotype originates from a man aged 50 to 59 who received an inactivated influenza vaccine. CDR3 DNA sequence: TGCAGTGCTGGAGAGATGTCTTCGGCTGAAGCTTTCTTT. Amino acids: CSAGEMSSAEAFF.